A selection of T cell receptor beta chains follows, all from one sample in a study of control samples from healthy donors and cancer patients. Sequencing used immunoSEQ multiplex PCR; TCRdb keeps in-frame clones, though not all of them. Here the sample spans about 120,000 clones, approximately 90% being singletons. The sample consisted of blood. The receptor source for this set is a man aged 35 to 55 in good health. Both conserved end residues are part of each CDR3. A D gene is named only where the DNA matches it firmly. Some rows mark clone size as missing; the rest say once, few, many or name a class of expanded clone.

-	TRBV9	TRBJ1-1	-	CASSVVGAQDTEAFF	TGTGCCAGCAGCGTAGTTGGGGCACAAGACACTGAAGCTTTCTTT
few	TRBV19	TRBJ1-3	-	CASSIEASGNTIYF	TGTGCCAGTAGTATAGAGGCCTCTGGAAACACCATATATTTT
-	TRBV6-2/TRBV6-3	TRBJ2-1	TRBD2	CASSKPGGPSNEQFF	TGTGCCAGCAGTAAACCGGGGGGTCCTAGCAATGAGCAGTTCTTC
-	TRBV7-9	TRBJ2-6	-	CASSPKVGAYGANVLTF	TGTGCCAGCAGCCCCAAAGTCGGGGCTTATGGGGCCAACGTCCTGACTTTC
once	TRBV18	TRBJ1-2	-	CASFTPGVYGYTF	TGTGCCAGCTTCACCCCAGGGGTGTATGGCTACACCTTC
-	TRBV7-6	TRBJ1-4	-	CASSLNRQPNEKLFF	TGTGCCAGCAGCTTAAATCGCCAACCCAATGAAAAACTGTTTTTT
-	TRBV6-5	TRBJ1-6	-	CASSYSNQGDSPLHF	TGTGCCAGCAGTTACTCGAATCAGGGAGATTCACCCCTCCACTTT
-	TRBV4-1	TRBJ2-1	-	CASSQGVRAAYEQFF	TGCGCCAGCAGCCAAGGAGTGCGAGCTGCCTATGAGCAGTTCTTC
-	TRBV11-2	TRBJ2-2	-	CASSKQEPTGELFF	TGTGCCAGCAGCAAACAGGAGCCCACTGGGGAGCTGTTTTTT
few	TRBV11-3	TRBJ2-7	TRBD1	CASSPNPWDRGSYEQYF	TGTGCCAGCAGCCCCAACCCCTGGGACAGGGGATCCTACGAGCAGTACTTC
once	TRBV30	TRBJ1-2	TRBD1	CAWSVWGQVYGYTF	TGTGCCTGGAGTGTATGGGGACAGGTCTATGGCTACACCTTC
-	TRBV10-3	TRBJ2-1	-	CAISDGSSYNEQFF	TGTGCCATCAGTGACGGGAGCTCCTACAATGAGCAGTTCTTC
-	TRBV3-1/TRBV3-2	TRBJ1-6	-	CASSQAGLTPLHF	TGTGCCAGCAGCCAGGCAGGATTGACACCCCTCCACTTT
-	TRBV12-5	TRBJ1-3	TRBD1	CASGLPPGQGTSGRGGNTIYF	TGTGCTAGTGGTTTGCCACCGGGACAGGGGACGAGTGGACGAGGGGGAAACACCATATATTTT
-	TRBV18	TRBJ2-6	-	CASSPFDRAFSGANVLTF	TGTGCCAGCTCACCATTTGACAGAGCCTTCTCTGGGGCCAACGTCCTGACTTTC
-	TRBV3-1/TRBV3-2	TRBJ2-7	-	CASSQDRSGVFSYEQYF	TGTGCCAGCAGCCAAGATCGGTCAGGGGTCTTCTCCTACGAGCAGTACTTC
-	TRBV7-2	TRBJ2-7	TRBD2	CASSPRTSGYYEQYF	TGTGCCAGCAGCCCGCGGACTAGCGGTTACTACGAGCAGTACTTC
few	TRBV4-3	TRBJ2-2	-	CASSLGLAGELFF	TGCGCCAGCAGCCTTGGGTTGGCCGGGGAGCTGTTTTTT
-	TRBV4-2	TRBJ2-3	-	CASSPGSTDTQYF	TGTGCCAGCAGCCCGGGGAGCACAGATACGCAGTATTTT
-	TRBV19	TRBJ2-4	-	CASSIAGTPRNIQYF	TGTGCCAGTAGTATAGCGGGGACCCCTAGGAACATTCAGTACTTC
-	TRBV6-5	TRBJ1-1	TRBD1	CASSRDRVDTEAFF	TGTGCCAGCAGCCGAGACAGGGTTGACACTGAAGCTTTCTTT
-	TRBV18	TRBJ1-5	TRBD1	CASSRQGFGNQPQHF	TGTGCCAGCTCACGACAGGGGTTCGGCAATCAGCCCCAGCATTTT
-	TRBV6-6	TRBJ1-3	-	CASSWLPNVGNTIYF	TGTGCCAGCAGTTGGTTGCCTAACGTGGGAAACACCATATATTTT
-	TRBV3-1/TRBV3-2	TRBJ1-4	-	CASSPRDRTNEKLFF	TGTGCCAGCAGCCCGCGGGACCGTACTAATGAAAAACTGTTTTTT
-	TRBV19	TRBJ2-2	TRBD1	CASSPRQGAGELFF	TGTGCCAGTAGTCCTAGACAGGGGGCCGGGGAGCTGTTTTTT
once	TRBV19	TRBJ1-2	TRBD1	CASSTRQGARGYTF	TGTGCCAGTAGTACCCGACAGGGGGCGCGTGGCTACACCTTC
-	TRBV11-2	TRBJ2-1	TRBD2	CASTLAGDPSYNEQFF	TGTGCCAGCACCCTAGCGGGGGACCCCTCCTACAATGAGCAGTTCTTC
-	TRBV10-2	TRBJ1-2	-	CASSEAGTLYGYTF	TGCGCCAGCAGTGAAGCCGGGACACTCTATGGCTACACCTTC
-	TRBV7-9	TRBJ1-2	TRBD1	CASSGRDRGIVNYGYTF	TGTGCCAGCAGCGGGAGGGACAGGGGAATAGTAAACTATGGCTACACCTTC
many	TRBV6-2/TRBV6-3	TRBJ1-5	-	CASSDGHNNQPQHF	TGTGCCAGCAGTGACGGACATAACAATCAGCCCCAGCATTTT
-	TRBV27	TRBJ1-1	-	CASSFLDSFNTEAFF	TGTGCCAGCAGTTTTTTGGACAGCTTCAACACTGAAGCTTTCTTT
-	TRBV12-5	TRBJ2-7	-	CASGRGEGEQYF	TGTGCTAGTGGTAGGGGGGAAGGCGAGCAGTACTTC
-	TRBV5-6	TRBJ2-7	-	CASSLRANPEQYF	TGTGCCAGCAGCTTGAGGGCTAATCCCGAGCAGTACTTC
-	TRBV27	TRBJ2-7	-	CASRVGVTYEQYF	TGTGCCAGCAGGGTCGGTGTCACCTACGAGCAGTACTTC
-	TRBV30	TRBJ2-1	TRBD2	CAWSGLAGGSEQFF	TGTGCCTGGAGTGGTCTGGCGGGAGGCAGTGAGCAGTTCTTC